One T cell receptor (beta chain) is described in this entry. Its specificity is not known. These data are taken from a study of CD8 T cells in Susac syndrome. When the RNA was reverse transcribed, random hexamers were used with an input of roughly 0.45 to 1 ug. A multiplex approach, immunoSEQ multiplex PCR, amplified TCR beta CDR3 across 54 Vbeta and 13 Jbeta. TCRdb analysed the immunoSEQ multiplex PCR reads with MiXCR anew, one entry per CDR3 protein. Altogether some 96,000 distinct CDR3 sequences are present, approximately 95% being singletons, with the ten largest covering 0.25% to 0.35%. Broader study findings: Acknowledgment was made by the study that its TCR sequencing and HLA analysis involved a relatively small number of individuals.

The sequence was obtained from a human donor with Susac syndrome. The sample consisted of CD8+ T cells from PBMCs.

DNA of the CDR3: TGTGCCAGCAGCCCGACACCCTCTGGGGCCAACGTCCTGACTTTC. It codes for CASSPTPSGANVLTF. The rearrangement uses TRBV3-1 and TRBJ2-6; no definite D call. The CDR3 loop spans 15 amino acids. The germline gives CDR1 LGHDT, CDR2 YNNKEL (reference sequence). With 4 bases removed from V and 0 bases from J, the gap between germline ends came to 7 bases.